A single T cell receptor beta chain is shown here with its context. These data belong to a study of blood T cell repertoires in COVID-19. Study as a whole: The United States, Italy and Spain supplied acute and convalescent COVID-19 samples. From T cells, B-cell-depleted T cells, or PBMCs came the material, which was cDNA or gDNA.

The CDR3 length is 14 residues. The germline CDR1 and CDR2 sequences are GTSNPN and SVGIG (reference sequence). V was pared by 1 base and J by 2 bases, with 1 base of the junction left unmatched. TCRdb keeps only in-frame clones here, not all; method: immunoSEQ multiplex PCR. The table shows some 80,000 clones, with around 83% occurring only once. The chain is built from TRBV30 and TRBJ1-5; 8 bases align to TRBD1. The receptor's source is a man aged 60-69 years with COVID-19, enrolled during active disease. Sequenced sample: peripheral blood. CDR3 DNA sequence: TGTGCCTGGAGTGGGGGACAGGGCAATCAGCCCCAGCATTTT. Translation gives CAWSGGQGNQPQHF.